The rows below give T cell receptor beta chains drawn from one sample of a study of cytomegalovirus exposure and HLA in healthy donors. The method was immunoSEQ multiplex PCR; TCRdb's version includes in-frame clones alone and lacks a portion of them. The sample comprises some 130,000 clones, about 81% of which are singletons, and almost 6% rests with the top ten. The sequenced material came from PBMCs. The receptors stem from a woman in her thirties or forties in good health and CMV-seropositive. CDR3s include the opening cysteine and the closing phenylalanine or tryptophan. Fields, in order: CDR3 protein, CDR3 DNA, D gene, clone size, J gene, V gene. D genes are given only for firm matches. Size is omitted from some rows. Given values are once, few, many or a class for expanded clones.

CASSFVQQGDEKLFF,TGTGCCAGCAGTTTCGTGCAACAAGGGGATGAAAAACTGTTTTTT,.,few,TRBJ1-4,TRBV6-1
CASSPDSTSYEQYF,TGTGCCAGCAGCCCCGACTCAACCTCCTACGAGCAGTACTTC,.,.,TRBJ2-7,TRBV11-3
CASSLPGTGYGYTF,TGTGCCAGCAGCTTGCCCGGGACTGGCTATGGCTACACCTTC,.,.,TRBJ1-2,TRBV5-4
CASSLRTSGETDTQYF,TGTGCCAGCAGCCTTCGGACTAGCGGGGAAACAGATACGCAGTATTTT,TRBD2,.,TRBJ2-3,TRBV4-2
CAWRALMNTEAFF,TGTGCCTGGAGAGCTCTAATGAACACTGAAGCTTTCTTT,.,.,TRBJ1-1,TRBV30
CAISEGRGLGPQHF,TGTGCCATCAGTGAGGGCAGGGGCTTGGGGCCCCAGCATTTT,.,.,TRBJ1-5,TRBV10-3
CSARVAGGQYF,TGCAGTGCTAGAGTGGCGGGGGGGCAGTACTTC,TRBD2,.,TRBJ2-7,TRBV20-1
CASSLRRSYEQYF,TGTGCCAGCAGTTTAAGACGGAGCTACGAGCAGTACTTC,.,.,TRBJ2-7,TRBV27
CASTSGDSYEQYF,TGTGCCAGCACTAGCGGGGACTCCTACGAGCAGTACTTC,TRBD2,.,TRBJ2-7,TRBV27
CASSSPRQGRGYTF,TGTGCCAGCAGTTCGCCGAGACAGGGACGTGGCTACACCTTC,TRBD1,.,TRBJ1-2,TRBV6-5
CASSQRGQGASEQYF,TGCGCCAGCAGCCAAAGGGGACAGGGGGCCAGCGAGCAGTACTTC,TRBD1,.,TRBJ2-7,TRBV4-1
CASSLVWEYEQYF,TGCGCCAGCAGCTTGGTTTGGGAGTACGAGCAGTACTTC,.,.,TRBJ2-7,TRBV5-1
CASSVAPLRGEQFF,TGTGCCAGCAGCGTAGCTCCCTTACGGGGTGAGCAGTTCTTC,.,.,TRBJ2-1,TRBV9
CASSLREGETQYF,TGTGCCAGCTCACTAAGGGAGGGGGAGACCCAGTACTTC,TRBD2,few,TRBJ2-5,TRBV18
CASKVGGTGELFF,TGTGCCAGCAAAGTCGGGGGCACCGGGGAGCTGTTTTTT,.,.,TRBJ2-2,TRBV2
CASSSTGGADQPQHF,TGTGCCAGCTCCTCGACAGGGGGCGCGGATCAGCCCCAGCATTTT,TRBD1,.,TRBJ1-5,TRBV18
CASSGLATNEKLFF,TGTGCCAGCTCCGGACTCGCAACTAATGAAAAACTGTTTTTT,.,few,TRBJ1-4,TRBV27
CASSVQRDTFANTGELFF,TGTGCCAGCAGCGTGCAACGGGACACCTTTGCGAACACCGGGGAGCTGTTTTTT,.,.,TRBJ2-2,TRBV9
CASGFGTGGTDTQYF,TGTGCTAGTGGTTTCGGGACAGGGGGTACAGATACGCAGTATTTT,TRBD1,.,TRBJ2-3,TRBV12-5
CSVRGQAVYYGYTF,TGCAGCGTTAGAGGACAGGCCGTTTACTATGGCTACACCTTC,TRBD1,.,TRBJ1-2,TRBV29-1
CASTISGGDTQYF,TGTGCCAGCACCATTAGCGGGGGGGATACGCAGTATTTT,TRBD2,.,TRBJ2-3,TRBV27
CASSEVVQGYGYTF,TGTGCCAGCAGCGAAGTGGTACAGGGGTATGGCTACACCTTC,TRBD1,.,TRBJ1-2,TRBV7-9
CASSFETGAPRTQYF,TGTGCCAGCAGTTTCGAGACAGGGGCCCCACGGACCCAGTACTTC,TRBD1,.,TRBJ2-5,TRBV28
CAWTRTSGGGAYTDTQYF,TGTGCCTGGACGAGGACTAGCGGGGGGGGTGCTTACACAGATACGCAGTATTTT,TRBD2,.,TRBJ2-3,TRBV30
CATSRDPWSSGGADTQYF,TGTGCCACCAGCAGAGATCCTTGGTCTAGCGGGGGTGCCGATACGCAGTATTTT,TRBD2,.,TRBJ2-3,TRBV15